This T cell receptor (beta chain) comes out of a study of blood T cell repertoires in COVID-19 (dated by TCRdb to the early 2020s). Turning to the overall study: Samples covering the acute and convalescent phases of COVID-19 were provided by collaborators in the United States, Italy and Spain. Where available, HLA class I and class II types were taken from metadata supplied by the sample provider and were not determined by assay-based typing. Deeply sampled blood TCRbeta repertoires from subjects exposed to, actively infected with, or recovered from COVID-19 were included in the dataset. The repertoires were released in a freely available public database meant as a resource for research on the immune response to SARS-CoV-2. Nearly every sample came with metadata listing a de-identified subject ID, COVID-19 status, age in years and sex. The samples were drawn from the first 160 participants of the ongoing ImmuneRACE study and from roughly 1,300 subjects provided by 6 global collaborators. The prospective study material was composed of cDNA or gDNA derived from T cells, B-cell-depleted T cells, or PBMCs.

At the junction V is shortened by 0 bases and J by 3 bases, with 6 bases in between. Its CDR3 holds 13 amino acids, cysteine through phenylalanine. Only the CDR3 part of the read is kept: 39 bases, read in frame from the first base. Sequences ENHRY (CDR1) and SYGVKD (CDR2) are obtained from the germline V gene. Study-wide findings and limitations: How much clinical and demographic metadata was included differed by source and by participant, and the metadata was provided uncurated.

TCRbeta CDR3 regions were amplified from genomic DNA using the immunoSEQ Assay, a bias-controlled multiplex PCR. The source study handled its data this way. The number of nucleated cells in each sample was estimated by amplification of reference gene primers within the assay. Sequence reads were collapsed and filtered to measure the absolute abundance of every unique TCRbeta CDR3 rearrangement. For each sample, productive Simpson clonality was calculated as the square root of Simpson's diversity index over productive rearrangements. TCRdb took over this immuneACCESS table, retaining in-frame rearrangements with V and J assigned. Such tables are incomplete; in checked studies, under half of the missing clones stem from an unresolved V gene, and the remainder is unexplained. V and J calls and clone size are as listed in that table; D and trimming were resolved from the DNA. The sample includes about 150,000 clones, with roughly 88% observed a single time. The ten largest clones capture 0.95% to 1.5% of the sample.

Note on this clone: No cognate antigen has been identified for it. No much larger clone is present one base from it, and per-base qualities are unavailable.

Enrolling through a virtual design, the prospective study's participants ranged in age from roughly 18 to 100 years and lived across roughly 23 United States geographic areas. In the prospective study, cohorts were assigned on the basis of participant-reported clinical history obtained from a screening survey and a study questionnaire. In the prospective study, mobile phlebotomists collected whole blood, serum and a nasopharyngeal or oropharyngeal swab from each participant. Over an approximately two-month period, participants in the prospective study had the option of providing additional blood draws and questionnaires. Blood samples from the prospective study were shipped frozen or at room temperature prior to DNA extraction.

The chain couples TRBV10-3 to TRBJ2-7; the D gene is possibly TRBD1, with 5 bases matching. Input material: PBMCs or T cells enriched from blood (not recorded which). This TCR was sampled from a woman under 40 with acute COVID-19. The sequenced DNA: TGTGCCATCAGTGAGTCAGACAGCTACGAGCAGTACTTC. This translates into CAISESDSYEQYF.